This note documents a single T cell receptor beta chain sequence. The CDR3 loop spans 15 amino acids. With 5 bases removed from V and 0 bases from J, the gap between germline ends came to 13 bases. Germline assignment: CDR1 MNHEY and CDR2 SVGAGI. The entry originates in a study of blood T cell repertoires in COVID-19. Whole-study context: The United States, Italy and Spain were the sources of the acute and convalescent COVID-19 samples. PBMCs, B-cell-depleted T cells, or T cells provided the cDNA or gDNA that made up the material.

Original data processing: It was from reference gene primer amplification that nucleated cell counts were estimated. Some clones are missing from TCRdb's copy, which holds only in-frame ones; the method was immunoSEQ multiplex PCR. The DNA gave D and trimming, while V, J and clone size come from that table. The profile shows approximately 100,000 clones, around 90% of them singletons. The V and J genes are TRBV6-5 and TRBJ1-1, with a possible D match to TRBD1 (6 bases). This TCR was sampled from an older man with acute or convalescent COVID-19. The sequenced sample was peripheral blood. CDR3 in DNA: TGTGCCAGCAGTCAGGGGTTTCTAATGAACACTGAAGCTTTCTTT. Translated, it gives CASSQGFLMNTEAFF.